These 7 T cell receptor beta chains came from one sample sequenced in a study of blood T cell repertoires in COVID-19. Only in-frame clones appear in the TCRdb table, and some are missing; sequencing was by immunoSEQ multiplex PCR. The sample shows 140,000 to 150,000 clones, 85% to 90% of them seen only once. The sample comprised peripheral blood. The receptors stem from a man between 18 and 29 years old with COVID-19, enrolled during active disease.

This sequence joins TRBV18 and TRBJ2-5; 9 bases agree with TRBD2. V trimming: 1 base; J trimming: 4 bases; junction bases outside the gene matches: 1. This CDR3 is 14 amino acids long. Germline loops: CDR1 KGHSH, CDR2 LQKENI. CDR3 in amino acids: CASSPRGGGETQYF. The DNA of the CDR3 is TGTGCCAGCTCACCACGCGGGGGGGGAGAGACCCAGTACTTC.

Points on this clone: It is unclear where the CDR3 begins or ends on the DNA, so no DNA is shown, and the CDR3 is as TCRdb lists it. The chain employs TRBV25-1 and TRBJ1-4; the table assigns TRBD1, which was not confirmed against the DNA. The V gene's germline CDR1 is MGHDK and CDR2 SYGVNS. Counting both end residues, the CDR3 totals 14 amino acids. The CDR3 here is CASSVGQGNEKLLF.

In DNA form, the CDR3 reads TGTGCCAGCAGCACTCGACAGGGTAAAAACATTCAGTACTTC. Its translation is CASSTRQGKNIQYF. This chain connects TRBV7-8 to TRBJ2-4, with 7 bases fitting TRBD1. V gave up 5 bases and J gave up 4 bases; unmatched junction bases: 5. The CDR3 runs to 14 residues. The germline CDR1 and CDR2 sequences are SGHVS and FQNEAQ. The variable domain in full, completed from reference TRBV7-8 and TRBJ2-4, reads GAGVSQSPRYKVAKRGQDVALRCDPISGHVSLFWYQQALGQGPEFLTYFQNEAQLDKSGLPSDRFFAERPEGSVSTLKIQRTQQEDSAVYLCASSTRQGKNIQYFGAGTRLSVL.

This clone was observed once. CDR3 bases: TGTGCCAGCAGCTTGATGAGGGGCAATCAGCCCCAGCATTTT. It specifies CASSLMRGNQPQHF. The gene calls are TRBV5-6 and TRBJ1-5, with D unresolved. The V gene lost 1 base and the J gene lost 2 bases, with 7 bases spanning the gap. Germline V gene lookup returns CDR1 SGHDT and CDR2 YYEEEE. The CDR3 is 14 residues long. Complete variable domain (other parts from reference TRBV5-6 and TRBJ1-5): DAGVTQSPTHLIKTRGQQVTLRCSPKSGHDTVSWYQQALGQGPQFIFQYYEEEERQRGNFPDRFSGHQFPNYSSELNVNALLLGDSALYLCASSLMRGNQPQHFGDGTRLSIL.

The V and J genes are TRBV9 and TRBJ1-4, with 7 bases that match TRBD1. The CDR3 runs to 18 residues. Germline V CDR1 and CDR2: SGDLS, YYNGEE. Trimming at V came to 3 bases and at J to 2 bases, leaving 13 bases not matched to a gene. In DNA form, the CDR3 reads TGTGCCAGCAGCGAAGGAGTAGGGGGCTTGGCGACTAATGAAAAACTGTTTTTT. This translates into CASSEGVGGLATNEKLFF.

The V gene is TRBV28, the J gene TRBJ1-6, with D maybe TRBD1 (5 bases). Germline CDR1 and CDR2: MDHEN and SYDVKM. V lost 7 bases to trimming and J lost 6 bases, with 19 bases between them. The CDR3 runs to 16 residues. In nucleotides, the CDR3 is TGTGCCAGCACTACGCTCGACAGCTTTTTTAATTCACCCCTCCACTTT. Protein: CASTTLDSFFNSPLHF.

In its sample, this clone was seen once. The CDR3 sequence: CATSRDRAGRYNEQFF. The CDR3 nucleotides read TGTGCCACCAGCAGAGATAGAGCGGGTCGCTACAATGAGCAGTTCTTC. V gene TRBV15 combines with J gene TRBJ2-1; TRBD2 is a possible D gene (6 bases). Germline V gene data show CDR1 as LNHNV and CDR2 as YYDKDF (reference sequence). V was trimmed by 0 bases and J by 3 bases, leaving 12 bases between them. This CDR3 is built from 16 residues.